This T cell receptor beta chain was obtained from a study of blood T cell repertoires in COVID-19. Study details: The United States, Italy and Spain provided the acute and convalescent COVID-19 samples.

Recruits, aged roughly 18 to 100 years, lived in approximately 26 US areas. Which cohort a participant joined came from the clinical history participants gave. In the original processing: Scientists estimated how many nucleated cells there were by amplifying reference gene primers. TCRdb's table, derived via immunoSEQ multiplex PCR, lists solely in-frame clones and lacks some. V and J calls plus clone size are reproduced from that table; the DNA served to infer D and trimming. The sample consists of a few hundred thousand clones, roughly 86% of them appearing once. V lost 8 bases to trimming and J lost 8 bases, with 15 bases between them. Germline V gene lookup returns CDR1 WNHNN and CDR2 SYGVQD (reference sequence). This CDR3 is built from 12 residues.

This chain joins TRBV10-1 and TRBJ1-2, with a weak D call TRBD1 (5 bases). Sequenced input: PBMCs or T cells enriched from blood (not recorded which). The TCR comes from a woman in her twenties or thirties who had recovered from COVID-19. CDR3 residues: CASAGRFRGYTF. The CDR3 DNA reads as TGCGCCAGCGCAGGGCGGTTCCGGGGCTACACCTTC.